This T cell receptor (beta chain) came from a study of low-dose radiotherapy and immunotherapy resistance in tumors. Study overall: Cyclophosphamide was given intravenously at 200 mg/m2 every two weeks, and each dose came one day before radiation and immunotherapy. Aspirin was taken orally by patients at 300 mg daily for four cycles from cycle 1 day 1.

The CDR3 is made up of 14 amino acids. The germline V and J ends were trimmed by 2 bases and 5 bases, with 7 bases remaining between them. Germline V lookup: CDR1 SGHTA, CDR2 FQGNSA. Time point given: after trial treatment. Treatment in this sample: LDRT plus nivolumab, ipilimumab, low-dose cyclophosphamide and aspirin (RACIN trial). Covering alpha and beta chains, TRAV- and TRBV-specific primers were used for the first-strand cDNA. Amplification, which lasted approximately 20 PCR cycles, used a constant-region primer and V-primer adapter to amplify TCRs. In vitro transcription amplified isolated mRNA. TCRdb called the reads again in MiXCR, with one record for every CDR3 protein. The table records tens of thousands of distinct CDR3 sequences, 20% to 25% of them present only once. This clonotype was observed many times.

V gene TRBV7-2 combines with J gene TRBJ1-6; D not certain. The sequence derives from a female donor with ovarian cancer. This specimen was PBMCs, taken after low-dose radiotherapy plus immunotherapy. The CDR3 reads CASSLHVNNSPLHF. The DNA for the CDR3 is TGTGCCAGCAGCTTACACGTCAATAATTCACCCCTCCACTTT.